This T cell receptor (beta chain) was identified during a study of T cells in Graves' hyperthyroidism and ophthalmopathy. Study information: Peripheral blood sampling occurred at initial diagnosis, before any treatment.

Researchers took RNA transcripts and amplified the TCR beta CDR3 regions from them. First-round RT-PCR of the TCR CDR3 relied on the HTBI primer set. TCRdb recomputed calls from the multiplex PCR reads with MiXCR, one row per CDR3 protein. The sample shows 550,000 to 600,000 distinct CDR3 sequences, over 15% of them seen only once. V was cut by 8 bases and J by 2 bases, with 13 bases left in between. Germline lookup yields CDR1 MRHNA and CDR2 SNTAGT. The CDR3 consists of 14 residues. This clonotype turned up a few times. The V and J genes are TRBV6-4 and TRBJ2-1, with D possibly TRBD1 on 6 matching bases. The sequence derives from a woman between 18 and 30 years old with Graves' hyperthyroidism. Sequencing was carried out using blood. For the CDR3, the DNA is TGTGCCAGCCTTAAACAGGGCACCTACAATGAGCAGTTCTTC. Encoded protein: CASLKQGTYNEQFF.